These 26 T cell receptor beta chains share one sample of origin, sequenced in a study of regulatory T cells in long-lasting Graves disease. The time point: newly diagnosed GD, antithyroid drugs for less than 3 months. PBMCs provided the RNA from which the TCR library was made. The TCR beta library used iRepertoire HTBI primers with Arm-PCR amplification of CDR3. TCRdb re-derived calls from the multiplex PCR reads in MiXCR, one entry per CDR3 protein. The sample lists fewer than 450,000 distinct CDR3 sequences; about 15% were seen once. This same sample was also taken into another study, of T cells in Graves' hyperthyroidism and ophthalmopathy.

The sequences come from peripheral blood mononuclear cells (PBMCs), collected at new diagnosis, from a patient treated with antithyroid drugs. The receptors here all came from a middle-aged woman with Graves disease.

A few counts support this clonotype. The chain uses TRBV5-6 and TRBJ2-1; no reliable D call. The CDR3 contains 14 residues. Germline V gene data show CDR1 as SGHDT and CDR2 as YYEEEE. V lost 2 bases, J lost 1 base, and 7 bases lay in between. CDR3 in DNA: TGTGCCAGCAGCTTTTTAGGGTCCTACAATGAGCAGTTCTTC. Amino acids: CASSFLGSYNEQFF.

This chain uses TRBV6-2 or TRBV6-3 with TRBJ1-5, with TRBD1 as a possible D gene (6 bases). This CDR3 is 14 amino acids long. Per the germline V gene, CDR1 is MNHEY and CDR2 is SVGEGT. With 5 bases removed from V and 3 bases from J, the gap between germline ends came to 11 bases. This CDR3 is CASSGGASNQPQHF. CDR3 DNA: TGTGCCAGCAGTGGGGGGGCTTCCAATCAGCCCCAGCATTTT.

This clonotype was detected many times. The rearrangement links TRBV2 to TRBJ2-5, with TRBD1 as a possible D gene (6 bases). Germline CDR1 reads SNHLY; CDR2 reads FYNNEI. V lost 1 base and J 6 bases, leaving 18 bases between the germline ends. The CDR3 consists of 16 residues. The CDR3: CASSEVGAEGWKTQYF. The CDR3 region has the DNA TGTGCCAGCAGTGAAGTGGGGGCGGAAGGTTGGAAGACCCAGTACTTC.

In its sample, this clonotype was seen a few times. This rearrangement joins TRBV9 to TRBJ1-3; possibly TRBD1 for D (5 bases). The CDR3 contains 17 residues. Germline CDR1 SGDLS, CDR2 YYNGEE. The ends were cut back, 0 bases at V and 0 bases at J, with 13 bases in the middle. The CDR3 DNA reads TGTGCCAGCAGCGTAGCCCGGGGCAGCCCCTCTGGAAACACCATATATTTT. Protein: CASSVARGSPSGNTIYF.

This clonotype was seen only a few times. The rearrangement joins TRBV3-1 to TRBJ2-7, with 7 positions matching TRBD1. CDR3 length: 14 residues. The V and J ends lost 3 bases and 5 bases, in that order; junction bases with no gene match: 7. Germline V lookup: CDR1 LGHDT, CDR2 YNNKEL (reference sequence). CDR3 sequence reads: CASSHWDRENEQYF. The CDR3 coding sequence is TGTGCCAGCAGCCATTGGGACAGAGAGAACGAGCAGTACTTC.

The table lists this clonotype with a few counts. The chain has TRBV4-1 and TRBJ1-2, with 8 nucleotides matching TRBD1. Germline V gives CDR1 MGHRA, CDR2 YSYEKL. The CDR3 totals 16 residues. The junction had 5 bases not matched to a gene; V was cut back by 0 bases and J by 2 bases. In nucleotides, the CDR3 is TGCGCCAGCAGCCAAGAAAGGAGGACAGGGAACTATGGCTACACCTTC. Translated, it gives CASSQERRTGNYGYTF.

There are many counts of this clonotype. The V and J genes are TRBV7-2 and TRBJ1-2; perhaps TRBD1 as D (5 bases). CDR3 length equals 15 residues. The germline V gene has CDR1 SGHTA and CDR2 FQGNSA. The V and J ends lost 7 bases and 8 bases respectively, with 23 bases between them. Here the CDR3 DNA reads TGTGCCAGCACCCCATTGGGGGGGGGTAGTGGCGGCTACACCTTC. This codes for CASTPLGGGSGGYTF.

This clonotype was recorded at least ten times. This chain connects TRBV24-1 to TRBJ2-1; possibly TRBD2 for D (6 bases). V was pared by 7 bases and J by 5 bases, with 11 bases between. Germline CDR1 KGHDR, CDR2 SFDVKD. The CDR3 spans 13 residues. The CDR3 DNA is TGTGCCACCAGGGAGGGCCTCAACAATGAGCAGTTCTTC. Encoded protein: CATREGLNNEQFF.

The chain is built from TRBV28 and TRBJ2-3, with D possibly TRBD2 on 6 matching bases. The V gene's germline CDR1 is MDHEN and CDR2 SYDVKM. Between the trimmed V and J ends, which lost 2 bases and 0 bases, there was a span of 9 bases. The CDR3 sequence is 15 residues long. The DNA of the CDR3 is TGTGCCAGCAGTTTAAAACTAGCTAGCACAGATACGCAGTATTTT. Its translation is CASSLKLASTDTQYF.

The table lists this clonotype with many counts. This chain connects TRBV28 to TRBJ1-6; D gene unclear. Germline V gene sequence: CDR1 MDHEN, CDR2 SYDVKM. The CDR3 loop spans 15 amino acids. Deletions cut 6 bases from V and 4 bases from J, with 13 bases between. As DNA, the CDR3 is TGTGCCAGCAGGGGAACAGCGGGGTATAATTCACCCCTCCACTTT. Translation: CASRGTAGYNSPLHF.

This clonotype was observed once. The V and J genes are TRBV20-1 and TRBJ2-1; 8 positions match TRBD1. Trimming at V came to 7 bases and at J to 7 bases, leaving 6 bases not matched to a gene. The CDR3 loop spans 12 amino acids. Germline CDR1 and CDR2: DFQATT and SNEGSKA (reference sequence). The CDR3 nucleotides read TGCAGTGTTAGCCAGGGGGCAAATGAGCAGTTCTTC. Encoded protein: CSVSQGANEQFF.

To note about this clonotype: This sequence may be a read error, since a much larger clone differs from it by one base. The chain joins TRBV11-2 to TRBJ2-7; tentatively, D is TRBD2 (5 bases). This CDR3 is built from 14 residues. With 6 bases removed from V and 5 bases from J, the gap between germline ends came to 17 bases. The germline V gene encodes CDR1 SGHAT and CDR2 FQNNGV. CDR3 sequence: CASRRRGRINEQYF. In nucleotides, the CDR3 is TGTGCCAGCAGGAGAAGAGGGAGAATCAACGAGCAGTACTTC.

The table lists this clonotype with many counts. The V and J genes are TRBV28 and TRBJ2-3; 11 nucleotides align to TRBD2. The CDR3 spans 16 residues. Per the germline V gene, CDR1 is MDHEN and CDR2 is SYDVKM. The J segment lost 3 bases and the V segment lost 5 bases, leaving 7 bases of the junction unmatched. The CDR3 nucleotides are TGTGCCAGCAGTCCTCTACTAGCGGGGGCGACAGATACGCAGTATTTT. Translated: CASSPLLAGATDTQYF. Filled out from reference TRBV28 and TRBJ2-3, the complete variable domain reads DVKVTQSSRYLVKRTGEKVFLECVQDMDHENMFWYRQDPGLGLRLIYFSYDVKMKEKGDIPEGYSVSREKKERFSLILESASTNQTSMYLCASSPLLAGATDTQYFGPGTRLTVL.

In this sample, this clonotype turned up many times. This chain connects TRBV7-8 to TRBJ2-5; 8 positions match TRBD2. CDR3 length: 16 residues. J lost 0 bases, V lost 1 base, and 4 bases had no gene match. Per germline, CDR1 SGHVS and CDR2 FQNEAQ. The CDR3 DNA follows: TGTGCCAGCAGCTTAGGCCAGCGGGGGTACCAAGAGACCCAGTACTTC. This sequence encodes CASSLGQRGYQETQYF.

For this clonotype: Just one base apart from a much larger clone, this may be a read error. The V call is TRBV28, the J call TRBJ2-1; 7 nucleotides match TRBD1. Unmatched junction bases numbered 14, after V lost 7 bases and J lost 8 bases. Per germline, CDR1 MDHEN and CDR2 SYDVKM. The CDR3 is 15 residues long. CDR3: CASTSIRDRYDEQFF. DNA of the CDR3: TGTGCCAGCACCTCAATCCGGGACAGATACGATGAGCAGTTCTTC.

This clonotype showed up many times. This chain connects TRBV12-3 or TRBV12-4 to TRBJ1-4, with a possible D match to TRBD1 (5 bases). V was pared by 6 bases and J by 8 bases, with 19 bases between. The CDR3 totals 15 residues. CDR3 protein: CASRPSRQIGEKLFF. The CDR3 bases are TGTGCCAGCAGGCCCTCCAGACAGATTGGCGAAAAACTGTTTTTT.

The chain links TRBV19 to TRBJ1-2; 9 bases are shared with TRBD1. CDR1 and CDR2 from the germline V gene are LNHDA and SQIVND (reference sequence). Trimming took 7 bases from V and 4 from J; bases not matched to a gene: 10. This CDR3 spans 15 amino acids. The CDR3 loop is CASIPRTGDLYGYTF. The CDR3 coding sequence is TGTGCCAGTATCCCTCGGACAGGGGATCTCTATGGCTACACCTTC.

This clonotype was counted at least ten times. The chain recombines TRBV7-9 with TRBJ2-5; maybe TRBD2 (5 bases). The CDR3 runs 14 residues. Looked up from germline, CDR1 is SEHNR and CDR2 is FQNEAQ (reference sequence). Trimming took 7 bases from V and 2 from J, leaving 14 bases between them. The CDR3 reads CASTGFRDQETQYF. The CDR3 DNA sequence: TGTGCCAGCACGGGATTCCGAGATCAAGAGACCCAGTACTTC.

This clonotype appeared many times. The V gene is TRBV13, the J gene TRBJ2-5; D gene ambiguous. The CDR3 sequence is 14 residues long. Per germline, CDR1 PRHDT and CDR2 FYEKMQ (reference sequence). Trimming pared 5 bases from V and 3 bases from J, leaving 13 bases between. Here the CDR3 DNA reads TGTGCCAGCAGCCCACCGTCAGCTAAAGAGACCCAGTACTTC. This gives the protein CASSPPSAKETQYF.

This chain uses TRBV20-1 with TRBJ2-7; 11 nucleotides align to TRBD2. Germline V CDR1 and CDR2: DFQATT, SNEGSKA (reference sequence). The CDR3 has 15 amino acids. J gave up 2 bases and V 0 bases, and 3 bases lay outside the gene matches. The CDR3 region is CSAREGTSGTYEQYF. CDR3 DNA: TGCAGTGCTAGAGAAGGGACTAGCGGAACCTACGAGCAGTACTTC.

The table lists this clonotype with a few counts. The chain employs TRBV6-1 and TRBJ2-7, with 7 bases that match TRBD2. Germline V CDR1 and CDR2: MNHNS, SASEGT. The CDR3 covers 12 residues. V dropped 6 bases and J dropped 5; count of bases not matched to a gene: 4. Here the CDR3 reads CASRPAGDEQYF. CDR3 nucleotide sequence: TGTGCCAGCAGACCTGCGGGGGACGAGCAGTACTTC.

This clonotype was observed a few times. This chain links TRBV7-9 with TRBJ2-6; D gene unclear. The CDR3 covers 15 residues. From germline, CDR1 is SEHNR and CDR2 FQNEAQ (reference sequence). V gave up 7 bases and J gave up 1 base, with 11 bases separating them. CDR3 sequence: CASTDPGSGANVLTF. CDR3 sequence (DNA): TGTGCCAGCACCGACCCCGGGTCTGGGGCCAACGTCCTGACTTTC.

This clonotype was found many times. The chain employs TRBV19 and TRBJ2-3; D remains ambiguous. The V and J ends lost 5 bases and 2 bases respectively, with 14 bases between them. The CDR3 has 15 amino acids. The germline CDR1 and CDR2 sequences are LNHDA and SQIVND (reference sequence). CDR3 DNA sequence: TGTGCCAGTAGTCCTCCGTTGGGGAACACAGATACGCAGTATTTT. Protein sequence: CASSPPLGNTDTQYF.

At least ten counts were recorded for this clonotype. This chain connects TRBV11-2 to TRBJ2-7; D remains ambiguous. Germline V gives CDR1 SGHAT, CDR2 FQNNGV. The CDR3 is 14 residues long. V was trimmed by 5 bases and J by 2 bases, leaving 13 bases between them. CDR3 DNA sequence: TGTGCCAGCAGCCCCTCGCATGGGGCCTACGAGCAGTACTTC. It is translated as CASSPSHGAYEQYF.

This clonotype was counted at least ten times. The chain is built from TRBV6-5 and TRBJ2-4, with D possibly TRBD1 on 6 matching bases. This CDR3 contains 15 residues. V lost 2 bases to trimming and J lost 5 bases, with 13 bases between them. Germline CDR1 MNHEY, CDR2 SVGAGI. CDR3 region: CASSYQQGSENIQYF. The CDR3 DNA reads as TGTGCCAGCAGTTACCAACAGGGATCGGAAAACATTCAGTACTTC.

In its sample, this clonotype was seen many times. CDR3 nucleotide sequence: TGTGCCAGCAGTTCGACAACGAACACTGAAGCTTTCTTT. This encodes CASSSTTNTEAFF. The J gene is TRBJ1-1, the V gene TRBV12-3 or TRBV12-4; D ambiguous. This CDR3 has 13 amino acids. Trimming took off 4 bases at V and 1 base at J, with 7 bases between the two ends.